The 2 T cell receptor beta chains reported below all come from one sample, sequenced in a study of blood T cells in healthy people across ages. The second PCR ran about 6 to 11 cycles with a sample-barcoded 5' primer and J-beta primers. TCRdb itself ran the 5' RACE reads through MiXCR, one entry per CDR3 protein. The sample records about 620,000 distinct CDR3 sequences, around a fifth being singletons. The source material was blood. The receptors derive from a man in his 70s in good health.

On this clonotype: This may arise from a read error, as a much more abundant clone is one base away. This rearrangement joins TRBV4-3 to TRBJ2-7; unclear D gene. From germline, CDR1 is LGHNA and CDR2 YSLEER. This CDR3 is 13 amino acids long. The CDR3 loop reads CASSQELGYEKYF. CDR3 in DNA: TGCGCCAGCAGCCAAGAATTGGGGTACGAGAAGTACTTC.

There are many counts of this clonotype. This sequence joins TRBV24-1 and TRBJ2-1; 8 bases align to TRBD1. CDR1 KGHDR and CDR2 SFDVKD come from the germline V gene. This CDR3 spans 16 amino acids. V shed 3 bases, J shed 0 bases, and the junction held 3 bases outside the gene matches. The CDR3 DNA reads as TGTGCCACCAGTGATACAACAGGGGGCTCCTACAATGAGCAGTTCTTC. This gives the protein CATSDTTGGSYNEQFF.